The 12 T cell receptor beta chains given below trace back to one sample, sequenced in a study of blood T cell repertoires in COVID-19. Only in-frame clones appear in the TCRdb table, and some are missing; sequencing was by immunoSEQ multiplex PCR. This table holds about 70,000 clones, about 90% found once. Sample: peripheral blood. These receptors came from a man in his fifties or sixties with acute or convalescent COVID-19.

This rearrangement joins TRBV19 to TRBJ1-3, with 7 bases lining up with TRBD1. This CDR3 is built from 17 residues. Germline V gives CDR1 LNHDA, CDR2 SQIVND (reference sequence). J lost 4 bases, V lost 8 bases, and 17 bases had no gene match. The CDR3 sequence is CASSTTTGAGGGNTIYF. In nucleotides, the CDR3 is TGTGCCAGTTCGACAACTACAGGGGCTGGTGGAGGAAACACCATATATTTT.

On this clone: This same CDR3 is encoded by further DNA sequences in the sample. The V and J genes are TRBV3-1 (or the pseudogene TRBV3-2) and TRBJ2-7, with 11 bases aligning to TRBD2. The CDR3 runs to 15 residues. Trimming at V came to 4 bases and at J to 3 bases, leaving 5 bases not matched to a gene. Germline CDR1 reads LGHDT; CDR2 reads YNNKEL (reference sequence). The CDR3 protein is CASSLASGGIYEQYF. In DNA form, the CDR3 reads TGTGCCAGCAGCCTCGCTAGCGGGGGGATCTACGAGCAGTACTTC.

The CDR3 DNA follows: TGTGCCAGCAGTTACTTAGAGACAGGGGGCACAGATACGCAGTATTTT. Translated, it gives CASSYLETGGTDTQYF. The gene calls are TRBV6-5 and TRBJ2-3, with 8 bases aligning to TRBD1. V lost 1 base, J lost 1 base, and 4 bases stayed unmatched. The CDR3 spans 16 residues. Looked up from germline, CDR1 is MNHEY and CDR2 is SVGAGI.

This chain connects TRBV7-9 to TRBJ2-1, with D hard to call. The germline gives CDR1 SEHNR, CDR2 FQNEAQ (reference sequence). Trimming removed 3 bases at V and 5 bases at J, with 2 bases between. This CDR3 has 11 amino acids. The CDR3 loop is CASSFNNEQFF. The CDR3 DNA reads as TGTGCCAGCAGCTTTAACAATGAGCAGTTCTTC.

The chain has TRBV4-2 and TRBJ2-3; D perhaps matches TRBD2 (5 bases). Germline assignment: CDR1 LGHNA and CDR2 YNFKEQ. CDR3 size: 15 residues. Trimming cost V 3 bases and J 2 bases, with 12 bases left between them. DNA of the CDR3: TGTGCCAGCAGCCATTTGACTGGACTCACAGATACGCAGTATTTT. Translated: CASSHLTGLTDTQYF.

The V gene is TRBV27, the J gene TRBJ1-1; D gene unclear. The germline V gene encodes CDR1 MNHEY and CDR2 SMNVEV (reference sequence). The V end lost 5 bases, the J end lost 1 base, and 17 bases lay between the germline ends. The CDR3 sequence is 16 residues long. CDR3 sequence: CASSRRSLRGNTEAFF. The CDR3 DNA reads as TGTGCCAGCAGTCGACGTTCACTCCGGGGGAACACTGAAGCTTTCTTT.

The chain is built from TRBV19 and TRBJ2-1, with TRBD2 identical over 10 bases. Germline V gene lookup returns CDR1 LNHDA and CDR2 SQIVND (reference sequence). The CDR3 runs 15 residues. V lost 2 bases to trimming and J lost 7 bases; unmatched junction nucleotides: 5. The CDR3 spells CASSISGGAGNEQFF. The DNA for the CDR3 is TGTGCCAGTAGTATAAGCGGGGGGGCCGGGAATGAGCAGTTCTTC.

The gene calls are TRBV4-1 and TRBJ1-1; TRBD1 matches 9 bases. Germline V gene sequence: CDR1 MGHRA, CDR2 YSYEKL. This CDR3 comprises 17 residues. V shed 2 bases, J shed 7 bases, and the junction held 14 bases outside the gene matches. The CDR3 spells CASSQPGQGSNFGEAFF. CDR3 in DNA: TGCGCCAGCAGCCAACCAGGACAGGGGAGTAATTTCGGTGAAGCTTTCTTT.

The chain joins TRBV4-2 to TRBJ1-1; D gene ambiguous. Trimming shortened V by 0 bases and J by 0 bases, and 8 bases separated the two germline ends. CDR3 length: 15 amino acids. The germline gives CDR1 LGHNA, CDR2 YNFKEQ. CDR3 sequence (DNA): TGTGCCAGCAGCCAAGAGGGCCTGGTGAACACTGAAGCTTTCTTT. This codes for CASSQEGLVNTEAFF.

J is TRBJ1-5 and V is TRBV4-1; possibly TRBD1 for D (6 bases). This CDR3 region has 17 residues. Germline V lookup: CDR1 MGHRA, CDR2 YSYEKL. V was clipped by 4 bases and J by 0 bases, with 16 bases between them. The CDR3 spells CASSLMTDRYSNQPQHF. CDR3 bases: TGCGCCAGCAGCCTCATGACAGACAGGTATAGCAATCAGCCCCAGCATTTT.

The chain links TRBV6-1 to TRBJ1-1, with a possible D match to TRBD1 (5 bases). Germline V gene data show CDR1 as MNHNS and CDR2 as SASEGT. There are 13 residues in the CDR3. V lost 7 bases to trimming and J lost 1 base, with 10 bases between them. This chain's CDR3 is CASTVDRNTEAFF. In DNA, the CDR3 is TGTGCCAGCACCGTCGACAGGAACACTGAAGCTTTCTTT.

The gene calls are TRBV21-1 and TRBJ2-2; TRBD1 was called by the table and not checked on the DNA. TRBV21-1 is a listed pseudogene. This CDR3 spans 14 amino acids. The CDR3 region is CASSKGQGFGELFF. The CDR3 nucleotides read TGTGCCAGCAGCAAAGGACAGGGGTTCGGGGAGCTGTTTTTT.